The present TCR beta chain was sequenced within a study of T-cell memory formation after mild COVID-19 (dated by TCRdb to about 2021). About the full investigation: Most TCR sequence clusters were specific to one of the two donors. The cohort was made up of two young adult volunteers, one female and one male, who were previously healthy. T-cell clones expanding and contracting after mild COVID-19 in a couple of donors were tracked by longitudinal TCRalpha and TCRbeta repertoire sequencing.

Comment on this clonotype: Its specific antigen is unknown. The input lacks base qualities; no much larger clone sits a single base away.

PBMCs were isolated by Ficoll-Paque density gradient centrifugation. TCRdb lists the instrument as Illumina NovaSeq 6000. TCRalpha and TCRbeta cDNA libraries were constructed by 5'RACE with constant-segment primers, with sample barcodes and unique molecular identifiers being introduced. RNA was extracted from every sample with Trizol reagent. Libraries were amplified in two PCR steps, with a second sample barcode and Illumina TruSeq adapters added in the second step. Sequencing of the libraries was done on an Illumina NovaSeq, producing 2 x 150 bp paired-end reads. The authors' analysis ran thus. Demultiplexing of reads and collapsing into UMI-guided consensus sequences were performed with migec v1.2.7. Using mixcr v2.1.11, the UMI consensuses were aligned to TRA and TRB V and J templates and assembled into clonotypes. A clonotype was counted as expanded or contracted only if both edgeR and NoisET called the change significant, with noise models trained on biological replicates. edgeR calls used a false discovery rate-adjusted p below 0.01 and a log2 fold-change threshold of 1. PCA with hierarchical clustering of max-normalized trajectories of the 1000 most abundant clonotypes was used as exploratory dynamics analysis. Each responding clone was given a CD4 or CD8 phenotype based on the CD4+ and CD8+ repertoires, which had been sequenced separately. Using fastp at Q25 and MiXCR, TCRdb reprocessed the public reads and kept productive beta chains. Each entry merges the rows of one CDR3 protein and shows their most common DNA and genes. The V and J calls here are based on TCRdb, not the publication. The sample table shows about 200,000 distinct CDR3 sequences, and over 9.5% are seen once. The ten biggest clones cover 3% to 4.5% of the sample.

The CDR3 sequence holds 14 residues, the cysteine and phenylalanine included. Only the CDR3 DNA is retained, 42 bases long and in frame from the first base. From a lookup of the germline V gene, CDR1 and CDR2 are SGHRS and YFSETQ. Trimming costs V 7 bases and J 0 bases, and their ends lie 10 bases apart. Results and caveats for the whole study, not just this receptor: Some responding clones were found in pre-infection memory, which suggests that pre-existing cross-reactive memory T cells took part in the SARS-CoV-2 response. Contracting CD4+ clones turned up mainly in the CM and EM memory subsets, whereas EMRA was where CD8+ clones were enriched. Only a couple of mild cases were covered in the study, and larger cohorts including severe cases with pre-infection samples were considered necessary. Clones contracting from day 15 to 85 had balanced CD4/CD8 phenotypes, while a second wave expanding from day 15 to 37 was biased towards CD4+. SARS-CoV-2 specificity of the second-wave clones peaking on day 37 was not confirmed.

The sequenced sample was PBMCs or a T cell subset sorted from them (not recorded which). The clonotype comes from a man aged 18 to 30 who had mild COVID-19 (a few samples of this study predate the infection). The sample titles of this study are shuffled in the database, so cell type and time point are left out; the donor was told from shared clones. Recombination linked TRBV5-1 to TRBJ2-2; a tentative D match to TRBD2 spans 6 bases. The CDR3 reads CASAGTSNTGELFF. The nucleotide sequence is given as TGCGCCAGCGCGGGGACCTCGAACACCGGGGAGCTGTTTTTT.